These T cell receptor beta chains were read from a single sample in a study of blood T cell repertoires in COVID-19. The protocol was immunoSEQ multiplex PCR, while the TCRdb copy is restricted to in-frame clones and leaves out a portion. Of around 230,000 clones in the sample, 87% were seen once. The sequencing input was peripheral blood. These receptors were collected from a man aged 55 to 70 who had recovered from COVID-19. Both conserved end residues are part of each CDR3. Fields, in order: J gene, D gene, CDR3 length, clone size, V gene, CDR3 protein, CDR3 DNA. D genes are given only for firm matches. Clone size appears in some rows only: once, few, many, or a class for an expanded clone.

TRBJ1-4	-	15	-	TRBV6-5	CASSSTGIINEKLFF	TGTGCCAGCAGTTCGACAGGCATTATTAATGAAAAACTGTTTTTT
TRBJ2-7	-	11	-	TRBV2	CASSRQEEQYF	TGTGCCAGCAGTCGACAGGAAGAGCAGTACTTC
TRBJ2-3	TRBD2	16	-	TRBV9	CASSAGAGGFADTQYF	TGTGCCAGCAGCGCTGGCGCGGGGGGGTTCGCAGATACGCAGTATTTT
TRBJ1-6	-	15	few	TRBV21-1	CASSKEGTGSSPLHF	TGTGCCAGCAGCAAAGAGGGGACAGGGAGCTCACCCCTCCACTTT
TRBJ1-1	-	14	-	TRBV10-3	CAISETSTGTEAFF	TGTGCCATCAGTGAGACCTCCACAGGGACTGAAGCTTTCTTT
TRBJ1-1	-	14	few	TRBV2	CASSETDMNTEAFF	TGTGCCAGCAGTGAGACGGACATGAACACTGAAGCTTTCTTT
TRBJ2-2	TRBD1	18	-	TRBV5-4	CASSLVGAGTARTGELFF	TGTGCCAGCAGTCTTGTCGGGGCCGGGACAGCACGCACCGGGGAGCTGTTTTTT
TRBJ1-1	-	16	once	TRBV7-2	CASSLESGRGGTEAFF	TGTGCCAGCAGCTTAGAATCGGGCAGGGGCGGTACTGAAGCTTTCTTT
TRBJ2-3	TRBD2	19	-	TRBV11-2	CASSLEVTSSGRGTDTQYF	TGTGCCAGCAGCTTAGAAGTGACCTCTAGCGGGAGGGGCACAGATACGCAGTATTTT
TRBJ2-7	-	13	-	TRBV25-1	CASSWEPTGEQYF	TGTGCCAGCAGTTGGGAGCCGACGGGGGAGCAGTACTTC
TRBJ2-1	-	16	-	TRBV5-1	CASSLEPAGSYNEQFF	TGCGCCAGCAGCTTGGAGCCGGCAGGATCCTACAATGAGCAGTTCTTC
TRBJ1-6	TRBD1	14	few	TRBV7-9	CASSFGTADSPLHF	TGTGCCAGCAGCTTTGGGACAGCTGATTCACCCCTCCACTTT
TRBJ2-1	-	15	once	TRBV3-1/TRBV3-2	CASSQLLGGLNEQFF	TGTGCCAGCAGCCAACTTCTGGGGGGGCTCAATGAGCAGTTCTTC
TRBJ2-3	-	14	-	TRBV23-1	CASKKDSRTDTQYF	TGCGCCAGCAAGAAGGACAGCCGCACAGATACGCAGTATTTT
TRBJ2-3	TRBD1	16	-	TRBV4-1	CASSQGQPLSTDTQYF	TGCGCCAGCAGCCAGGGACAGCCCTTGAGCACAGATACGCAGTATTTT
TRBJ2-5	TRBD2	15	-	TRBV24-1	CATSRAGGFQETQYF	TGTGCCACCAGTCGAGCGGGGGGTTTCCAAGAGACCCAGTACTTC
TRBJ1-2	-	13	-	TRBV5-6	CASSLEQKYGYTF	TGTGCCAGCAGCTTGGAACAGAAATATGGCTACACCTTC
TRBJ2-5	TRBD1	16	once	TRBV5-8	CASSLYGTGGEETQYF	TGTGCCAGCAGCTTGTACGGGACAGGGGGCGAGGAGACCCAGTACTTC
TRBJ2-1	TRBD1	15	-	TRBV7-2	CASSPAPGTGYEQFF	TGTGCCAGCAGCCCAGCCCCCGGGACAGGTTATGAGCAGTTCTTC
TRBJ2-3	-	13	once	TRBV6-1	CASSETQQNTQYF	TGTGCCAGCAGTGAAACACAGCAGAATACGCAGTATTTT
TRBJ2-7	TRBD1	13	once	TRBV27	CASSRQGTYEQYF	TGTGCCAGCAGTCGACAGGGTACCTACGAGCAGTACTTC
TRBJ1-4	TRBD1	13	-	TRBV19	CASHHRGNEKLFF	TGTGCCAGTCATCACAGGGGTAATGAAAAACTGTTTTTT
TRBJ1-1	TRBD1	14	-	TRBV29-1	CSVGWRDRLTEAFF	TGCAGCGTTGGGTGGAGGGACAGGCTCACTGAAGCTTTCTTT